This TCR beta chain was observed in a study of CXCR3-negative and CXCR3-positive naive CD8 T cells. The libraries of TRB cDNA were constructed through 5' RACE using UMI labels. TCRdb processed the 5' RACE reads again and assigns one entry to each CDR3 protein, with no DNA. The table gives tens of thousands of distinct CDR3 sequences; the top ten clones make up 0.71% of it. Triplicate sorts, around 310,000 cells apiece, were made for each CD8+ T cell subset. Within the CD8+ T cell compartment, naive cells were CD45RO-CCR7+CD27+CD95-. The CDR3 spans 16 residues. CDR1 is DFQATT and CDR2 is SNEGSKA in the germline V gene (reference sequence). General study points: Diversity ran similarly high across both naive subsets but far lower in memory CD8+ cells. For naive cells, CXCR3-negative and CXCR3-positive subsets had similar TRBV-TRBJ usage; for memory cells, usage differed. CXCR3-positive naive cells carried more hydrophobic TRB CDR3s than CXCR3-negative naive cells did.

Worth noting for this clonotype: Antigen: not known.

The sample comprised naive CXCR3+ CD8+ T cells from blood. Subset denoted: CD45RO-CCR7+CD27+CD95- naive CD8+ T cells expressing CXCR3 (TNR3+). V and J are TRBV20-1 and TRBJ2-2; there is no DNA to check the TCRdb D call of TRBD2. The TCR sequence derives from a human donor in good health. Some clones in this sample may be carry-over from other donors' samples. The CDR3 sequence: CSAPLEGSIDTGELFF.